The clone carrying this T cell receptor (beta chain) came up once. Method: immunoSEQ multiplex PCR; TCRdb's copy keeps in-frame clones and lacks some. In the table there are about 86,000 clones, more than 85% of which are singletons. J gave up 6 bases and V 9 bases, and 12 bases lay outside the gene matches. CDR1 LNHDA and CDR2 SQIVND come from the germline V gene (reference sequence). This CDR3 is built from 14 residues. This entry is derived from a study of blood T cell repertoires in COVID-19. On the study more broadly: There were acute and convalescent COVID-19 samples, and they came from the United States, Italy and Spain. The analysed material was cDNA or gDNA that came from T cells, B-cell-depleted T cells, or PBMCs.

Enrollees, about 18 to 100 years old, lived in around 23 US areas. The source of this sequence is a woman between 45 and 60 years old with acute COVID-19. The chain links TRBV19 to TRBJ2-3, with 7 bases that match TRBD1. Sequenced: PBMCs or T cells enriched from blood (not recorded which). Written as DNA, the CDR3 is TGTGCCAGCCATCAGACAGGGACCTCGGATACGCAGTATTTT. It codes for CASHQTGTSDTQYF.